This TCR beta chain was found in a study of cytomegalovirus exposure and HLA in healthy donors. The PCR was carried out with 60 Vbeta primers and 13 Jbeta primers. The method was immunoSEQ multiplex PCR; TCRdb's version includes in-frame clones alone and lacks a portion of them. Among about 190,000 clones, approximately 82% were seen once, and the ten largest hold about 1.7%. Broader study findings: The study designated about 160 TCR beta chains cytomegalovirus-associated.

The germline V gene encodes CDR1 SQVTM and CDR2 ANQGSEA. The CDR3 covers 14 residues. Germline trimming cut 5 bases from V and 0 bases from J; bases unmatched to any gene: 7. This clone was detected only a few times. Its antigen is unidentified. This chain joins TRBV29-1 and TRBJ2-7, with 7 bases matching TRBD1. The sample was PBMCs. This clonotype originated in a man aged 35 to 55 in good health and CMV-seropositive. Written as DNA, the CDR3 is TGCAGCGTTATACAGGGGAGAAGCTCCTACGAGCAGTACTTC. This sequence encodes CSVIQGRSSYEQYF.